This T cell receptor (beta chain) came from a study of shared clonotypes between healthy human individuals (dated by TCRdb to 2018 to 2021). Study-wide context: A few men and a couple of women, aged 18 to 49 years, made up the cohort. Per donor, leukapheresis produced somewhere between about 0.85 and 8.9 billion PBMCs. To estimate repertoire size and how much clonotypes are shared between individuals, the study performed deep sequencing of blood TCR repertoires from 4 to 6 healthy adults. To increase sequencing depth and limit assay-specific biases, TCR repertoire library preparation and sequencing were carried out by different laboratories using diverse techniques. For each donor, CD4 naive and CD4 memory were each given three plates, CD8 naive was given two plates, and CD8 memory was given one plate.

Using the deep immunoSEQ assay, TCR CDR3 regions were amplified from genomic DNA by multiplex PCR. Extracted genomic DNA from each cell subset was distributed evenly across all wells of several immunoSEQ 96-well plates, and each plate was treated as a replicate. Each replicate PCR for sorted subsets received around 200 ng genomic DNA, equal to 30,000 or so T cell genomes. Purified libraries were quantified with a Qubit 3.0 fluorometer, sized on a Bioanalyzer 2100, and re-quantified with the KAPA Library Quantification kit. Every immunoSEQ 96-well plate was sequenced on a separate single-read 150-cycle Illumina NextSeq 550 flow cell. The source study handled its data this way. Because only junctional sequences without quality scores were contained in the immunoSEQ output, filtering matching that applied to full-length reads could not be performed. Sequences were annotated with PyIR, a Python wrapper for IgBLAST v1.9, using IMGT germline references to assign V/J genes and CDR3. Any read was removed if the V/J assignment was weak (E-value above 1e-6), the CDR3 was missing, or the read contained stop codons, out-of-frame junctions, or ambiguous translated residues. V3J clonotypes were defined by identical inferred V gene, J gene, and CDR3 amino acid sequence. Percentage overlap between repertoires was computed as shared unique clonotypes divided by the size of the smaller repertoire. Three approaches were used to assess repertoire richness: RTK rarefaction, the Chao1 estimator, and Recon v2.1 estimates of unobserved clonotypes. Generation probabilities were computed with OLGA for all TCRbeta clonotypes obtained by the gDNA method from a handful of donors. The table comes from immuneACCESS by way of TCRdb, which keeps in-frame sequences with V and J called. Part of the clones is missing from these tables; in studies checked, under half for an unresolved V gene and the rest for unknown reasons. The V and J calls and the clone size are those of that table, but D and trimming were determined from the DNA. The sample table records approximately 2.5 million clones; 90% to 95% of these occur just once. Around 0.14% of the sample belongs to the ten largest clones.

The CDR3 starts with the cysteine, ends with the phenylalanine, and has 14 residues. Only the CDR3 DNA is retained, 42 bases long and in frame from the first base. V is pared back by 2 bases and J by 2 bases, with 9 bases lying between the germline termini. From a lookup of the germline V gene, CDR1 and CDR2 are MNHEY and SVGAGI. As concerns this clone: The antigen this receptor binds is unknown. Base quality data are lacking; no much larger clone is found one base away.

Study-wide findings and limitations: Compared with non-shared clonotypes, clonotypes shared by all four sorted-subset donors had higher generation probabilities. Pairwise subsampling indicated that sequencing depth was expected to affect the degree of clonotype sharing among donors. When several donors were compared, the shared fraction of clonotypes was about 5% for naive CD4, approximately 3.3% for naive CD8, more than 2% for memory CD4, and 0.35% to 0.5% for memory CD8. Estimated clonotype richness was generally larger for naive than for memory subsets. Sampling was limited to blood, and TCR repertoires in tissue likely differ from TCR repertoires in blood. The genetic and exposure-history diversity represented was limited by the small number of donors. Even with the large sequencing depth, rarefaction of the sorted-subset datasets indicated that sequencing was incomplete.

Donors were healthy HIV-negative adults with no recently reported acute infections or vaccinations. All donors were Caucasian adults living in Nashville, Tennessee, USA. Magnetic negative selection was used to enrich CD4+ T cells, after which naive cells were positively selected on CD45RA and the negative fraction became the memory subset. Blood was collected by leukapheresis, and PBMCs were isolated by Ficoll-Histopaque density gradient centrifugation and then cryopreserved in liquid nitrogen vapor phase. Analytical flow cytometry was used to check the purity and quantity of each magnetically sorted T cell population. Genomic DNA was isolated from each sorted fraction and quantified by UV absorbance on a Nanodrop 2000c.

The specimen sequenced was naive CD4+ T cells sorted from blood. The meaning of the sample's cell subset or site label: CD45RA+ positively selected. The sequence is built from TRBV6-5 and TRBJ2-5; possibly the D gene is TRBD2, per 6 matching bases. The source of this sequence is a man between 18 and 29 years old in good health. CDR3 protein: CASSYAGIQETQYF. The nucleotide sequence reads TGTGCCAGCAGTTACGCGGGGATACAAGAGACCCAGTACTTC.